A single sample is the source of the 16 T cell receptor beta chains below, sequenced in a study of OX40 agonist ivuxolimab in advanced cancers. The repertoire was sequenced with immunoSEQ multiplex PCR; TCRdb's copy has only in-frame clones and lacks some. The data contain 60,000 to 65,000 clones, more than 85% of them seen just once; the ten biggest clones take up 0.62%. This sample comprised CD4+ or CD8+ T cells sorted from blood, obtained in a trial of the OX40 agonist ivuxolimab. The receptors here all came from an adult with an advanced solid tumor such as melanoma, head and neck, liver or kidney cancer.

The V gene is TRBV6-1, the J gene TRBJ1-2, with 8 bases identical to TRBD1. This CDR3 has 13 residues. V dropped 8 bases and J dropped 9; count of bases not matched to a gene: 11. Germline-derived CDR1 and CDR2 are MNHNS and SASEGT. This CDR3 reads CASGHPGGGSYTF. In nucleotides, the CDR3 is TGTGCCAGCGGACATCCAGGGGGCGGGAGCTACACCTTC.

This rearrangement joins TRBV19 to TRBJ2-4; a weak D match, TRBD1 (6 bases). This CDR3 has 14 residues. CDR1 is LNHDA, CDR2 SQIVND, per germline (reference sequence). V was pared by 1 base and J by 5 bases, with 9 bases between. As DNA, the CDR3 is TGTGCCAGTAGTATAGTGGGGGCGGAAAACATTCAGTACTTC. This encodes CASSIVGAENIQYF.

This clone appeared once. This rearrangement joins TRBV2 to TRBJ1-1; D not certain. Trimming removed 11 bases at V and 3 bases at J, with 13 bases between. The V gene's germline CDR1 is SNHLY and CDR2 FYNNEI. The CDR3 is 12 amino acids. Written as DNA, the CDR3 is TGTGCCGGAACCCGAAAGGACACTGAAGCTTTCTTT. Protein sequence: CAGTRKDTEAFF. Using reference TRBV2 and TRBJ1-1 for the parts outside the CDR3, the full variable domain is EPEVTQTPSHQVTQMGQEVILRCVPISNHLYFYWYRQILGQKVEFLVSFYNNEISEKSEIFDDQFSVERPDGSNFTLKIRSTKLEDSAMYFCAGTRKDTEAFFGQGTRLTVV.

This rearrangement joins TRBV6-1 to TRBJ2-1; TRBD2 matches 11 bases. CDR1 is MNHNS, CDR2 SASEGT, per germline. This CDR3 has 15 residues. The junction had 5 bases not matched to a gene; V was cut back by 6 bases and J by 4 bases. The CDR3 loop reads CASRTGTSGYNEQFF. The CDR3 DNA sequence: TGTGCCAGCAGGACCGGGACTAGCGGATACAATGAGCAGTTCTTC.

This chain joins TRBV6-4 and TRBJ2-5; 9 positions agree with TRBD1. V dropped 6 bases and J dropped 2; count of bases not matched to a gene: 1. Germline lookup yields CDR1 MRHNA and CDR2 SNTAGT. The CDR3 has 13 residues. The CDR3 sequence is CASRDRGQETQYF. Here the CDR3 DNA reads TGTGCCAGCAGGGACAGGGGACAAGAGACCCAGTACTTC.

CDR3 coding DNA: TGCAGTGCGGGCGACTCCGATACGCAGTATTTT. Its protein product is CSAGDSDTQYF. V gene TRBV20-1 combines with J gene TRBJ2-3; D not certain. The CDR3 spans 11 residues. V lost 6 bases, J lost 6 bases, and 10 bases lay in between. Germline V lookup: CDR1 DFQATT, CDR2 SNEGSKA (reference sequence).

Only one count was recorded for this clone. The chain recombines TRBV11-3 with TRBJ2-1, with TRBD2 matching over 7 bases. The V gene end was trimmed by 5 bases and the J gene end by 1 base; junction bases not matched to a gene: 5. From germline, CDR1 is SGHNT and CDR2 YENEEA. The CDR3 sequence is 15 residues long. The DNA for the CDR3 is TGTGCCAGCAGCAAAGGGAGGGCTTCCTACAATGAGCAGTTCTTC. This codes for CASSKGRASYNEQFF.

The chain couples TRBV15 to TRBJ2-5; tentative D call: TRBD1 (5 bases). In germline, CDR1 is LNHNV, CDR2 YYDKDF (reference sequence). Trimming stripped 5 bases from V and 5 bases from J, with 12 bases between. The CDR3 has 13 residues. CDR3 amino acids: CATSGDSRETQYF. The CDR3 region has the DNA TGTGCCACCAGCGGTGACAGTAGGGAGACCCAGTACTTC.

In this sample, this clone turned up once. The genes are TRBV7-9 and TRBJ2-3; the D gene is possibly TRBD2 (6 bases). The CDR3 totals 17 residues. Looked up from germline, CDR1 is SEHNR and CDR2 is FQNEAQ (reference sequence). V gave up 2 bases and J gave up 3 bases, with 18 bases separating them. CDR3 coding DNA: TGTGCCAGCAGCTTATGGTCGGGGGTGGCGGGAACAGATACGCAGTATTTT. As protein: CASSLWSGVAGTDTQYF.

The chain employs TRBV5-1 and TRBJ1-4; D possibly corresponds to TRBD1 (5 bases). Germline V gives CDR1 SGHRS, CDR2 YFSETQ. The CDR3 extends over 15 amino acids. Trimming shortened V by 4 bases and J by 0 bases, and 10 bases separated the two germline ends. This CDR3 is CASSGGSTTNEKLFF. In DNA, the CDR3 is TGCGCCAGCAGCGGGGGTTCGACAACTAATGAAAAACTGTTTTTT. Looking up the rest from reference TRBV5-1 and TRBJ1-4 gives the full variable domain: KAGVTQTPRYLIKTRGQQVTLSCSPISGHRSVSWYQQTPGQGLQFLFEYFSETQRNKGNFPGRFSGRQFSNSRSEMNVSTLELGDSALYLCASSGGSTTNEKLFFGSGTQLSVL.

A single count supports this clone. The chain joins TRBV6-1 to TRBJ2-7; 9 bases align to TRBD2. After removal of 1 base from V and 6 bases from J, the junction contained 4 bases not matched to a gene. This CDR3 has 14 amino acids. CDR1 MNHNS and CDR2 SASEGT come from the germline V gene. CDR3 bases: TGTGCCAGCAGTGAAGAGGGACTAGCAGCCGAGCAGTACTTC. It yields the protein CASSEEGLAAEQYF.

This clone was seen only a few times. V and J are TRBV6-5 and TRBJ1-3; D not certain. The germline gives CDR1 MNHEY, CDR2 SVGAGI. Trimming pared 7 bases from V and 4 bases from J, leaving 14 bases between. This CDR3 spans 14 amino acids. The chain's CDR3 is CASKPGSQGNTIYF. The CDR3 DNA reads TGTGCCAGCAAACCGGGATCTCAAGGAAACACCATATATTTT.

This chain connects TRBV30 to TRBJ2-1; D gene uncertain. The V and J ends lost 6 bases and 2 bases respectively, with 8 bases between them. CDR1 is GTSNPN, CDR2 SVGIG, per germline (reference sequence). The length of the CDR3 is 12 residues. The CDR3 reads CACGSTYNEQFF. CDR3 in DNA: TGTGCCTGTGGGTCGACCTACAATGAGCAGTTCTTC.

This chain joins TRBV27 and TRBJ2-3; 7 nucleotides align to TRBD2. The junction had 6 bases not matched to a gene; V was cut back by 5 bases and J by 1 base. The CDR3 has 15 amino acids. Per germline, CDR1 MNHEY and CDR2 SMNVEV (reference sequence). In DNA form, the CDR3 reads TGTGCCAGCAGTCGCCGGGGGGTGGGCACAGATACGCAGTATTTT. This encodes CASSRRGVGTDTQYF.

This sequence joins TRBV5-1 and TRBJ1-6; D call uncertain. The CDR3 covers 14 residues. V was shortened by 5 bases and J by 0 bases, with 6 bases between the two germline ends. CDR1 is SGHRS, CDR2 YFSETQ, per germline. The CDR3 DNA reads TGCGCCAGCAGACTGGGCTCCTATAATTCACCCCTCCACTTT. This encodes CASRLGSYNSPLHF.

This sequence joins TRBV19 and TRBJ1-3, with a weak D call TRBD1 (5 bases). Germline values: CDR1 LNHDA, CDR2 SQIVND (reference sequence). V gave up 7 bases and J gave up 2 bases, with 15 bases separating them. The length of the CDR3 is 15 residues. CDR3 residues: CASIRGREAGNTIYF. For the CDR3, the DNA is TGTGCCAGTATAAGGGGCAGGGAGGCTGGAAACACCATATATTTT. The full variable domain, rest sourced from reference TRBV19 and TRBJ1-3, is DGGITQSPKYLFRKEGQNVTLSCEQNLNHDAMYWYRQDPGQGLRLIYYSQIVNDFQKGDIAEGYSVSREKKESFPLTVTSAQKNPTAFYLCASIRGREAGNTIYFGEGSWLTVV.